The TCR beta chain under discussion was sequenced for a study of T cells in Graves' hyperthyroidism and ophthalmopathy. CDR1 and CDR2 from the germline V gene are SGHRS and YFSETQ. The V end was cut by 1 base, the J end by 9 bases, with 20 bases between. The CDR3 is 15 residues long. In this sample, this clonotype turned up many times. As yet, its antigen is unknown. In patients aged 18 to 65, hyperthyroidism was newly diagnosed, with duration under 2 months. The PBMCs were taken from approximately 11 ml of fresh peripheral blood. Regarding the study as a whole: Patients with ophthalmopathy were separated from those with stable hyperthyroidism by a 13 V-J model.

Amplified TCR beta CDR3 regions came from RNA transcripts. Primed by the HTBI set, a first-round RT-PCR was run on the TCR CDR3. Each CDR3 protein gets one entry after TCRdb re-called the multiplex PCR reads with MiXCR. The data contain a few hundred thousand distinct CDR3 sequences, 15% to 18% of them singletons. The chain combines TRBV5-1 with TRBJ2-7; a weak D match, TRBD2 (5 bases). Sample: blood. The clonotype was recovered from a woman aged 25 to 39 with Graves' hyperthyroidism. CDR3: CASSLYRDSSPRQYF. The DNA of the CDR3 is TGCGCCAGCAGCTTGTATCGGGATTCATCCCCGAGGCAGTACTTC.